Shown below are 7 T cell receptor beta chains from a single sample sequenced in a study of early T cells in non-severe SARS-CoV-2 infection. TCRdb recomputed calls from the 5' RACE reads with MiXCR, one row per CDR3 protein. The table shows 40,000 or so distinct CDR3 sequences, with about 7.4% occurring only once. Specimen: whole blood, collected at baseline. The source of these receptors is an adult who was a healthcare worker with PCR-confirmed SARS-CoV-2 infection or an uninfected control (not recorded which).

This chain uses TRBV3-1 with TRBJ2-7; D tentatively fits TRBD1 or TRBD2 (5 bases each). The length of the CDR3 is 14 residues. Germline CDR1 is LGHDT and CDR2 is YNNKEL (reference sequence). V lost 4 bases and J 3 bases, leaving 13 bases between the germline ends. Here the CDR3 DNA reads TGTGCCAGCAGCCGCCGGGACCAGTACTACGAGCAGTACTTC. Its translation: CASSRRDQYYEQYF.

This clonotype showed up many times. The chain links TRBV7-9 to TRBJ2-7; no clear D gene. V lost 4 bases to trimming and J lost 7 bases, with 11 bases between them. Germline values: CDR1 SEHNR, CDR2 FQNEAQ (reference sequence). The CDR3 contains 12 residues. The chain's CDR3 is CASSSIGREQYF. CDR3 nucleotides: TGTGCCAGCAGCTCCATAGGACGGGAGCAGTACTTC.

This clonotype has just a few counts. CDR3 nucleotides: TGTGCCAGCAGCCGAGAAGACAGGACTCAGTTCTTC. Protein: CASSREDRTQFF. The V call is TRBV7-9, the J call TRBJ2-1; D possibly corresponds to TRBD1 (6 bases). CDR1 and CDR2 from the germline V gene are SEHNR and FQNEAQ (reference sequence). The CDR3 runs to 12 residues. The V and J ends lost 5 bases and 13 bases respectively, with 15 bases between them.

Notes on this clonotype: A read error may be the cause here, since a much bigger clone is one base away. The chain combines TRBV30 with TRBJ2-3; 9 nucleotides agree with TRBD2. CDR1 and CDR2 from the germline V gene are GTSNPN and SVGIG (reference sequence). The CDR3 length is 13 residues. The CDR3 reads CAWTGTSRDTRYF. In DNA, the CDR3 is TGTGCCTGGACCGGGACTAGCAGAGATACGCGGTATTTT.

The chain employs TRBV12-3 or TRBV12-4 and TRBJ2-7; perhaps TRBD1 as D (5 bases). The length of the CDR3 is 13 residues. Trimming stripped 3 bases from V and 0 bases from J, with 6 bases between. The CDR3 spells CASSLTVSYEQYF. Written as DNA, the CDR3 is TGTGCCAGCAGTTTGACAGTCTCCTACGAGCAGTACTTC.

In its sample, this clonotype was seen a few times. The V call is TRBV6-1, the J call TRBJ2-1, with 11 bases that match TRBD2. Looked up from germline, CDR1 is MNHNS and CDR2 is SASEGT. J lost 4 bases, V lost 4 bases, and 6 bases had no gene match. CDR3 length: 16 residues. The CDR3 spells CASSGIAGGAYNEQFF. The DNA for the CDR3 is TGTGCCAGCAGTGGAATAGCGGGGGGGGCTTACAATGAGCAGTTCTTC.

Details on this clonotype: One base away lies a much larger clone, so this may be a sequencing read error. J is TRBJ1-2 and V is TRBV11-2; D is unresolved. Germline V gene data show CDR1 as SGHAT and CDR2 as FQNNGV. The CDR3 runs 17 residues. CDR3 coding DNA: TGTACCAGCAGCTTAGACCGGCTCCGTGGCAGCGGTCGTGGCTACACCTTC. It is translated as CTSSLDRLRGSGRGYTF.